These 4 T cell receptor beta chains were all obtained from the same sample, sequenced in a study of T cell responses to AZD1222 COVID-19 vaccine. TCRdb's copy holds only in-frame clones and misses some; the assay was immunoSEQ multiplex PCR. In the table there are around 140,000 clones, more than 85% of which are singletons. This specimen consisted of peripheral blood, obtained on day 0 of AZD1222 vaccination. These receptors were taken from an adult in good health.

V and J are TRBV19 and TRBJ1-1, with D unresolved. This CDR3 has 12 residues. CDR1 and CDR2 from the germline V gene are LNHDA and SQIVND (reference sequence). V dropped 3 bases and J dropped 5 bases, with 7 bases sitting between them. For the CDR3, the DNA is TGTGCCAGTAGTATCCGGTGGACTGAAGCTTTCTTT. As protein: CASSIRWTEAFF.

V gene TRBV6-4 combines with J gene TRBJ1-1, with a possible D match to TRBD1 (5 bases). The germline gives CDR1 MRHNA, CDR2 SNTAGT. The V end was cut by 6 bases, the J end by 0 bases, with 11 bases between. The CDR3 sequence is 14 residues long. CDR3 sequence reads: CASRPAGMNTEAFF. The CDR3 nucleotides are TGTGCCAGCAGGCCGGCAGGGATGAACACTGAAGCTTTCTTT.

V is TRBV7-2 and J is TRBJ2-2; possibly TRBD1 for D (6 bases). The ends were cut back, 4 bases at V and 9 bases at J, with 15 bases in the middle. The CDR3 sequence is 14 residues long. Germline V CDR1 and CDR2: SGHTA, FQGNSA. The CDR3 loop is CASSSTGPSRELFF. CDR3 bases: TGTGCCAGCAGCTCAACAGGGCCCTCGAGGGAGCTGTTTTTT.

The chain joins TRBV5-1 to TRBJ1-1; D is unresolved. Germline loops: CDR1 SGHRS, CDR2 YFSETQ. This CDR3 contains 14 residues. V was pared by 4 bases and J by 0 bases, with 10 bases between. The CDR3 coding sequence is TGCGCCAGCAGCGAGGGCAGTTTGAACACTGAAGCTTTCTTT. Translating it yields CASSEGSLNTEAFF.